This entry lists 19 T cell receptor beta chains sequenced from one sample in a study of identical twins. TCRdb passed the 5' RACE reads through MiXCR, listing each CDR3 protein once. The sample has 1.5 million to 2 million distinct CDR3 sequences, more than 30% seen once; the top ten hold about 0.27%. Sequencing was done on a sample of cord blood. These receptors originate from a newborn girl in good health.

The chain uses TRBV5-1 and TRBJ2-2; 12 bases match TRBD2. CDR3 size: 15 residues. Trimming cost V 9 bases and J 4 bases; bases outside gene matches: 7. CDR1 SGHRS and CDR2 YFSETQ come from the germline V gene. The CDR3 region is CATYELAGGTGELFF. In DNA, the CDR3 is TGCGCCACGTACGAACTAGCGGGGGGCACCGGGGAGCTGTTTTTT.

The chain has TRBV3-1 and TRBJ2-5; 8 bases are a match to TRBD1. Per germline, CDR1 LGHDT and CDR2 YNNKEL (reference sequence). There are 15 residues in the CDR3. Unmatched junction bases numbered 15, after V lost 4 bases and J lost 11 bases. Written as DNA, the CDR3 is TGTGCCAGCAGCCTGCGGACAGGGTGGCACAATGAGCAGTACTTC. Protein sequence: CASSLRTGWHNEQYF.

The V gene is TRBV28, the J gene TRBJ2-3, with a possible D match to TRBD1 (5 bases). Trimming cost V 4 bases and J 3 bases, with 14 bases left between them. The germline CDR1 and CDR2 sequences are MDHEN and SYDVKM. The CDR3 totals 15 residues. CDR3 DNA: TGTGCCAGCAGTTCCAGGGAAGAACCGACAGATACGCAGTATTTT. Its protein product is CASSSREEPTDTQYF.

In this sample, this clonotype turned up a few times. CDR3 DNA sequence: TGTGCCAGCAGTCTAAGGGGATGGGGGGCGTACGAGCAGTACTTC. Protein product: CASSLRGWGAYEQYF. The chain uses TRBV28 and TRBJ2-7, with D perhaps being TRBD1 or TRBD2 (6 bases each). CDR1 is MDHEN, CDR2 SYDVKM, per germline. This CDR3 has 15 residues. The V end lost 5 bases, the J end lost 4 bases, and 18 bases lay between the germline ends.

There are a few counts of this clonotype. V is TRBV6-6 and J is TRBJ2-3; 11 bases line up with TRBD2. The ends lost 8 bases at V and 5 bases at J; junction bases unmatched: 6. CDR3 length equals 14 residues. Germline values: CDR1 MNHNY, CDR2 SVGAGI (reference sequence). CDR3 loop: CASQTSGAEDTQYF. The CDR3 DNA follows: TGTGCCAGCCAGACTAGCGGGGCCGAAGATACGCAGTATTTT.

The V call is TRBV7-2, the J call TRBJ2-2; D could derive from TRBD1 or TRBD2 (5 bases each). CDR1 is SGHTA, CDR2 FQGNSA, per germline. The V end lost 5 bases, the J end lost 4 bases, and 26 bases lay between the germline ends. This CDR3 has 19 residues. The CDR3 reads CASSRFQPLPGRSTGELFF. The DNA for the CDR3 is TGTGCCAGCAGCCGGTTCCAGCCCTTGCCGGGACGGAGCACCGGGGAGCTGTTTTTT.

A single count supports this clonotype. The V call is TRBV9, the J call TRBJ2-3, with D perhaps matching TRBD1 or TRBD2 (5 bases each). V was cut by 5 bases and J by 1 base, with 20 bases left in between. Per germline, CDR1 SGDLS and CDR2 YYNGEE. The CDR3 totals 17 residues. CDR3 coding DNA: TGTGCCAGCAGGACCGGGATGGGGCGTACCCGCACAGATACGCAGTATTTT. Protein product: CASRTGMGRTRTDTQYF. Complete variable domain (other parts from reference TRBV9 and TRBJ2-3): DSGVTQTPKHLITATGQRVTLRCSPRSGDLSVYWYQQSLDQGLQFLIQYYNGEERAKGNILERFSAQQFPDLHSELNLSSLELGDSALYFCASRTGMGRTRTDTQYFGPGTRLTVL.

This chain connects TRBV5-1 to TRBJ2-7; D unresolved. V lost 0 bases to trimming and J lost 1 base, with 11 bases between them. There are 15 residues in the CDR3. The germline V gene has CDR1 SGHRS and CDR2 YFSETQ. This CDR3 is CASSLGSPKSYEQYF. In DNA form, the CDR3 reads TGCGCCAGCAGCTTGGGGTCCCCCAAATCCTACGAGCAGTACTTC.

This clonotype was counted many times. V usage is TRBV3-1 and J usage is TRBJ1-1, with D uncertain. CDR3 length equals 11 residues. CDR1 and CDR2 from the germline V gene are LGHDT and YNNKEL (reference sequence). The V and J ends lost 2 bases and 4 bases respectively, with 2 bases between them. Here the CDR3 DNA reads TGTGCCAGCAGCCAAACCACTGAAGCTTTCTTT. This codes for CASSQTTEAFF.

This clonotype was observed a few times. This sequence joins TRBV30 and TRBJ2-1; D gene uncertain. The CDR3 has 13 amino acids. V was cut by 0 bases and J by 8 bases, with 11 bases left in between. Per germline, CDR1 GTSNPN and CDR2 SVGIG (reference sequence). This CDR3 reads CAWSVQVFHEQFF. CDR3 DNA: TGTGCCTGGAGTGTACAAGTATTCCATGAGCAGTTCTTC. Complete variable domain (other parts from reference TRBV30 and TRBJ2-1): SQTIHQWPATLVQPVGSPLSLECTVEGTSNPNLYWYRQAAGRGLQLLFYSVGIGQISSEVPQNLSASRPQDRQFILSSKKLLLSDSGFYLCAWSVQVFHEQFFGPGTRLTVL.

Details on this clonotype: A much larger clone lies a single base off, so this may be a read error. The V and J genes are TRBV10-3 and TRBJ2-1, with 9 nucleotides matching TRBD1. CDR1 ENHRY and CDR2 SYGVKD come from the germline V gene. This CDR3 comprises 14 residues. J lost 2 bases, V lost 10 bases, and 6 bases had no gene match. The CDR3 bases are TGTGCCACCACCGGGACAGGGACCTACAATGAGCAGTTCTTC. It is translated as CATTGTGTYNEQFF.

CDR3 sequence: CASGLSRGLAGPNTDTQYF. The CDR3 coding sequence is TGTGCTAGTGGTTTGTCCCGAGGACTAGCGGGACCTAACACAGATACGCAGTATTTT. V is TRBV12-5 and J is TRBJ2-3; 12 nucleotides line up with TRBD2. Germline V gene lookup returns CDR1 LGHNT and CDR2 FRNRAP. The J segment lost 2 bases and the V segment lost 2 bases, leaving 11 bases of the junction unmatched. The length of the CDR3 is 19 residues.

The genes are TRBV20-1 and TRBJ2-7; unclear D gene. Trimming removed 0 bases from V and 2 bases from J, with 8 bases in between. This CDR3 is built from 13 residues. Looked up from germline, CDR1 is DFQATT and CDR2 is SNEGSKA (reference sequence). The CDR3 DNA reads TGCAGTGCTAGAGATCGGCTAACCTACGAGCAGTACTTC. Translating it yields CSARDRLTYEQYF.

This clonotype was detected ten times or more. The chain uses TRBV7-6 and TRBJ2-7, with 7 bases matching TRBD1. CDR3 length: 14 amino acids. Germline trimming cut 5 bases from V and 2 bases from J; bases unmatched to any gene: 6. CDR1 and CDR2 (germline): SGHVS, FNYEAQ. In DNA form, the CDR3 reads TGTGCCAGCAGCACCCGGACAGGTCCCTACGAGCAGTACTTC. Encoded protein: CASSTRTGPYEQYF.

The genes are TRBV20-1 and TRBJ2-5, with a tentative D call TRBD2 (6 bases). The DNA matches TRBJ2-7 better at its end, which makes the J call doubtful. CDR3 length: 14 amino acids. Germline V gene sequence: CDR1 DFQATT, CDR2 SNEGSKA (reference sequence). The CDR3 is CSARDGIRGNEQYF. CDR3 bases: TGCAGTGCTAGAGATGGAATCCGGGGGAACGAGCAGTACTTC.

This clonotype was counted only a few times. The chain couples TRBV20-1 to TRBJ2-4; unclear D gene. Deletions cut 1 base from V and 0 bases from J, with 22 bases between. The CDR3 contains 19 residues. Germline V lookup: CDR1 DFQATT, CDR2 SNEGSKA (reference sequence). DNA for the CDR3: TGCAGTGCTAGAGGTTACCCCCATGAAGGAGCCGTAGCCAAAAACATTCAGTACTTC. This encodes CSARGYPHEGAVAKNIQYF.

This clonotype was found a few times. This chain connects TRBV7-2 to TRBJ2-7; D is possibly TRBD2 (7 bases). The V end was cut by 5 bases, the J end by 6 bases, with 20 bases between. Germline V gene sequence: CDR1 SGHTA, CDR2 FQGNSA. The CDR3 spans 15 residues. CDR3 residues: CASSSSGVAGAEQYF. The CDR3 DNA reads TGTGCCAGCAGCAGTTCAGGGGTAGCGGGCGCCGAGCAGTACTTC.

A few counts support this clonotype. V and J are TRBV28 and TRBJ2-1; 16 bases fit TRBD2. Germline-derived CDR1 and CDR2 are MDHEN and SYDVKM. The CDR3 consists of 17 residues. V was pared by 5 bases and J by 0 bases, with 1 base of the junction left unmatched. CDR3 DNA: TGTGCCAGCAGTGGGACTAGCGGGAGGGCCTCCTACAATGAGCAGTTCTTC. Translating it yields CASSGTSGRASYNEQFF.

As to this clonotype: A junction end diverges from the germline sequence, so it may reflect a read error. V gene TRBV2 combines with J gene TRBJ1-4, with 10 bases lining up with TRBD1. CDR1 is SNHLY, CDR2 FYNNEI, per germline. The CDR3 has 16 amino acids. The CDR3 region has the DNA TGTGCCAGCAGCTCGGACAGGGGGACCACTAATGAAGAACTGTTTTTT. Translated: CASSSDRGTTNEELFF.